Below, 20 T cell receptor beta chains from the same sample are listed, as sequenced in a study of vaccination and CD4 T cells after COVID-19. Antigens for these TCRs are unknown. The Oncomine TCR Beta short-read assay was applied to DNA of cultured CD4+ T cells. Each CDR3 protein is one row after TCRdb ran MiXCR on the PCR reads. This sample yields 7,500 to 10,000 distinct CDR3 sequences, of which more than 60% are seen a single time; less than 40% belongs to the top ten. Regarding treatment: 10-day PBMC culture with coronavirus spike peptide pools or control peptides (ViraFEST assay). Sequenced: CD4+ T cells from blood, cultured in vitro. Every receptor here comes from a human donor who had recovered from COVID-19.

This chain connects TRBV6-5 to TRBJ1-6, with D hard to call. The CDR3 is 15 amino acids. V lost 0 bases, J lost 0 bases, and 3 bases lay in between. Germline CDR1 reads MNHEY; CDR2 reads SVGAGI. CDR3: CASSYSTSYNSPLHF. CDR3 nucleotides: TGTGCCAGCAGTTACTCGACCTCCTATAATTCACCCCTCCACTTT.

V is TRBV2 and J is TRBJ2-2; the D gene is possibly TRBD2 (6 bases). V was clipped by 6 bases and J by 2 bases, with 10 bases between them. The CDR3 covers 14 residues. Germline V gene data show CDR1 as SNHLY and CDR2 as FYNNEI. The CDR3 bases are TGTGCCAGCAGGCAACTAGCCAACACCGGGGAGCTGTTTTTT. Amino acid sequence: CASRQLANTGELFF.

The gene calls are TRBV15 and TRBJ2-7; no clear D gene. Germline V lookup: CDR1 LNHNV, CDR2 YYDKDF (reference sequence). The CDR3 loop spans 16 amino acids. V was cut by 0 bases and J by 0 bases, with 12 bases left in between. The chain's CDR3 is CATSRDRLQSSYEQYF. As DNA, the CDR3 is TGTGCCACCAGCAGAGATAGGTTACAGAGCTCCTACGAGCAGTACTTC.

This clonotype was seen just once. The CDR3 nucleotides are TGTGCCAGCAGCTTAGTTTGGGCCAGCGGGGGGGTCACAGATACGCAGTATTTT. This codes for CASSLVWASGGVTDTQYF. The rearrangement links TRBV11-3 to TRBJ2-3; TRBD2 matches 10 bases. The CDR3 length is 18 residues. CDR1 is SGHNT, CDR2 YENEEA, per germline. V was clipped by 1 base and J by 2 bases; unmatched bases: 9.

The chain recombines TRBV24-1 with TRBJ1-2, with 11 bases identical to TRBD1. The V and J ends lost 7 bases and 6 bases, in that order; junction bases with no gene match: 15. This CDR3 spans 17 amino acids. CDR1 and CDR2 from the germline V gene are KGHDR and SFDVKD. The CDR3 DNA reads TGTGCCACCAGCGAAGGACAGGGGGCGCGAGGCTATAATGGCTACACCTTC. Amino acid sequence: CATSEGQGARGYNGYTF.

This clonotype came up once. CDR3 residues: CASSQQAGGSTDTQYF. The CDR3 DNA sequence: TGTGCCAGCAGCCAGCAAGCGGGAGGGAGCACAGATACGCAGTATTTT. The V call is TRBV7-3, the J call TRBJ2-3; the match to TRBD2 covers 10 bases. Per germline, CDR1 SGHTA and CDR2 FQGTGA. Trimming cost V 5 bases and J 0 bases; bases outside gene matches: 5. The CDR3 covers 16 residues. Variable domain in full (rest from reference TRBV7-3 and TRBJ2-3): GAGVSQTPSNKVTEKGKYVELRCDPISGHTALYWYRQSLGQGPEFLIYFQGTGAADDSGLPNDRFFAVRPEGSVSTLKIQRTERGDSAVYLCASSQQAGGSTDTQYFGPGTRLTVL.

The CDR3 loop is CASSLAASGAKKTQYF. The DNA for the CDR3 is TGTGCCAGCAGCTTAGCGGCTAGCGGGGCCAAAAAGACCCAGTACTTC. The chain joins TRBV7-2 to TRBJ2-5; 9 positions match TRBD2. CDR1 and CDR2 from the germline V gene are SGHTA and FQGNSA. The V gene end was trimmed by 0 bases and the J gene end by 6 bases; junction bases not matched to a gene: 8. This CDR3 contains 16 residues.

V usage is TRBV27 and J usage is TRBJ2-2; TRBD2 aligns across 11 bases. Losses at the gene ends were 7 bases for V and 4 bases for J; bases not matched to a gene: 8. Per the germline V gene, CDR1 is MNHEY and CDR2 is SMNVEV (reference sequence). The CDR3 loop spans 16 amino acids. In nucleotides, the CDR3 is TGTGCCAGCAACCCGGGACTAGCGGCTTCCACCGGGGAGCTGTTTTTT. It specifies CASNPGLAASTGELFF.

This sequence joins TRBV4-3 and TRBJ1-2; no definite D call. V was cut by 4 bases and J by 4 bases, with 22 bases left in between. This CDR3 spans 17 amino acids. The germline gives CDR1 LGHNA, CDR2 YSLEER. The CDR3 reads CASSPNAAGAPLYGYTF. CDR3 nucleotide sequence: TGCGCCAGCAGCCCCAATGCGGCAGGCGCCCCTCTCTATGGCTACACCTTC.

The rearrangement links TRBV6-5 to TRBJ1-3; D not certain. Germline-derived CDR1 and CDR2 are MNHEY and SVGAGI. The V end was cut by 0 bases, the J end by 2 bases, with 8 bases between. The CDR3 runs to 15 residues. As DNA, the CDR3 is TGTGCCAGCAGTTACTCGACCAGAACTGGAAACACCATATATTTT. It translates to CASSYSTRTGNTIYF.

The rearrangement links TRBV7-2 to TRBJ2-5; D gene unclear. Germline loops: CDR1 SGHTA, CDR2 FQGNSA. The CDR3 covers 13 residues. Trimming cost V 6 bases and J 4 bases, with 12 bases left between them. This chain's CDR3 is CASSQAPGETQYF. The CDR3 region has the DNA TGTGCCAGCAGTCAAGCGCCTGGAGAGACCCAGTACTTC.

The chain recombines TRBV21-1 with TRBJ2-2; the tabulated D call, TRBD1, remains unverified against the DNA. TRBV21-1 represents a pseudogene. The CDR3 covers 17 residues. CDR3 in DNA: TGTGCCAGCAGCATCGACGGGACAGGGAATAACACCGGGGAGCTGTTTTTT. As protein: CASSIDGTGNNTGELFF.

This clonotype is termed medium-sized (0.01 to 0.1%). The V gene is TRBV11-3, the J gene TRBJ1-2; TRBD1 might be the D (6 bases). CDR1 is SGHNT, CDR2 YENEEA, per germline. The CDR3 totals 10 residues. Deletions cut 4 bases from V and 12 bases from J, with 9 bases between. The CDR3 region has the DNA TGTGCCAGCAGCTGGGGGCCGGACACCTTC. Amino acids: CASSWGPDTF.

The V call is TRBV27, the J call TRBJ1-1; 8 bases are a match to TRBD1. After removal of 3 bases from V and 5 bases from J, the junction contained 2 bases not matched to a gene. Germline-derived CDR1 and CDR2 are MNHEY and SMNVEV (reference sequence). This CDR3 spans 13 amino acids. The CDR3 coding sequence is TGTGCCAGCAGTTTTACAGGGGGAACTGAAGCTTTCTTT. This translates into CASSFTGGTEAFF.

The chain links TRBV28 to TRBJ2-2; D tentatively fits TRBD1 or TRBD2 (5 bases each). Germline loops: CDR1 MDHEN, CDR2 SYDVKM. This CDR3 region has 16 residues. Trimming removed 6 bases from V and 5 bases from J, with 19 bases in between. In DNA form, the CDR3 reads TGTGCCAGCAGGACCGGGACGGGCATAATTACCGGGGAGCTGTTTTTT. This gives the protein CASRTGTGIITGELFF.

This chain uses TRBV27 with TRBJ2-1; the match to TRBD2 covers 10 bases. The junction had 9 bases not matched to a gene; V was cut back by 3 bases and J by 1 base. CDR3 length equals 18 residues. Germline CDR1 is MNHEY and CDR2 is SMNVEV (reference sequence). The CDR3 loop is CASSFRLAGAGSYNEQFF. The CDR3 nucleotides read TGTGCCAGCAGTTTTCGTCTAGCGGGAGCAGGGTCCTACAATGAGCAGTTCTTC.

The chain links TRBV7-9 to TRBJ2-5, with TRBD2 matching 12 bases. The CDR3 covers 16 residues. Trimming removed 3 bases from V and 0 bases from J; junction bases left unmatched: 2. Per the germline V gene, CDR1 is SEHNR and CDR2 is FQNEAQ (reference sequence). The CDR3 protein is CASSFGLAGNQETQYF. CDR3 in DNA: TGTGCCAGCAGCTTCGGACTAGCGGGGAACCAAGAGACCCAGTACTTC.

This rearrangement joins TRBV6-1 to TRBJ1-2; TRBD1 is a possible D gene (5 bases). CDR3 size: 13 residues. Germline V gene lookup returns CDR1 MNHNS and CDR2 SASEGT. V gave up 7 bases and J gave up 5 bases, with 14 bases separating them. CDR3 nucleotide sequence: TGTGCCAGCACACTCGGGACGGCTTATGGCTACACCTTC. Protein sequence: CASTLGTAYGYTF.

The CDR3, as DNA: TGTGCCAGCAGCTTAGGTAGGGTAGGGAATGGTGAAGCTTTCTTT. It yields the protein CASSLGRVGNGEAFF. The J gene is TRBJ1-1, the V gene TRBV7-8; no clear D. This CDR3 spans 15 amino acids. The germline V gene encodes CDR1 SGHVS and CDR2 FQNEAQ. Trimming removed 1 base at V and 7 bases at J, with 16 bases between.

Written as DNA, the CDR3 is TGTGCCAGCAGTGATCGGACGAACACTGAAGCTTTCTTT. Translation: CASSDRTNTEAFF. The chain links TRBV2 to TRBJ1-1; D is unclear. This CDR3 has 13 amino acids. V was cut by 3 bases and J by 1 base, with 6 bases left in between. Germline assignment: CDR1 SNHLY and CDR2 FYNNEI.